Listed below are T cell receptor beta chains from one sample, sequenced in a study of T cell repertoires in cytomegalovirus infection. TCRdb analysed the reads with MiXCR anew, one entry per CDR3 protein. Of approximately 250,000 distinct CDR3 sequences detected, approximately 6.7% appear once; the ten largest clones hold roughly 6.5%. The sequenced material came from PBMCs. The origin of the receptors is a human donor in good health (CMV status not recorded). Some clones in this sample may be carry-over from other donors' samples. Each CDR3 is given without its conserved first and last residue.

ASSYPGQGDEQF	TRBV7-9	TRBJ2-1
ASSSALTYEQY	TRBV12-3/TRBV12-4	TRBJ2-7
ASRPGVSKNIQY	TRBV28	TRBJ2-4
ASQADGATYNEQF	TRBV19	TRBJ2-1
ASSLAGTAALNTEAF	TRBV7-2	TRBJ1-1
ASSLAVSLDEQY	TRBV7-2	TRBJ2-7
ASRHGGSQY	TRBV6-1	TRBJ2-5
ASSLPGRDGYT	TRBV7-9	TRBJ1-2
ASSLNTGFYGYT	TRBV7-2	TRBJ1-2
ASSYSMESSGGLPQETQY	TRBV6-2/TRBV6-3	TRBJ2-5
ASSLDRATYNEQF	TRBV7-2	TRBJ2-1
ASSTLPQGEKLF	TRBV18	TRBJ1-4
ASSIRTGTRSTNEKLF	TRBV7-2	TRBJ1-4
ASRLTSGGADTQY	TRBV2	TRBJ2-3
ASSEPGTHEQY	TRBV25-1	TRBJ2-7
ASSLGQWYQF	TRBV12-3/TRBV12-4	TRBJ2-1
ASRKTPANYGYT	TRBV12-3/TRBV12-4	TRBJ1-2
ASSLRGFMNTEAF	TRBV7-2	TRBJ1-1
ASSPSSDRQPYGYT	TRBV18	TRBJ1-2
ASSLLTGGTETQY	TRBV28	TRBJ2-5
ASSQYWDMGKTQY	TRBV14	TRBJ2-5
ASSPTDRDPEAF	TRBV14	TRBJ1-1
AWSGGTDEKLF	TRBV30	TRBJ1-4
ASILETGTPEAF	TRBV2	TRBJ1-1
ASTITGPGANVLT	TRBV7-9	TRBJ2-6
SVEGGARFGGYT	TRBV29-1	TRBJ1-2
ASSFGTRAYEQY	TRBV7-8	TRBJ2-7
ASSLNGGSNQPQH	TRBV5-1	TRBJ1-5
ASSTNTISYEQY	TRBV19	TRBJ2-7
ASSGYLNTEAF	TRBV28	TRBJ1-1
ASSSQGGIYNEQF	TRBV7-8	TRBJ2-1
ASSFDRTLANTGELF	TRBV7-2	TRBJ2-2
ASRPSQGRSYEQY	TRBV4-1	TRBJ2-7
ASSSPSSGGASYNEQF	TRBV19	TRBJ2-1
ASQINYGYT	TRBV28	TRBJ1-2
ASSLGTGLPTEAF	TRBV7-2	TRBJ1-1
ASRRERTASPLH	TRBV7-9	TRBJ1-6
ASSQGGSNYGYT	TRBV5-4	TRBJ1-2
ASSPEGRARGYT	TRBV28	TRBJ1-2
ASSLAMDNEQF	TRBV6-1	TRBJ2-1
ASSPGRQNEKLF	TRBV6-2/TRBV6-3	TRBJ1-4
ASSLVGRSYNSPLH	TRBV7-8	TRBJ1-6
ASSHSSGGRAETQY	TRBV7-9	TRBJ2-5
ASSFSDRANEKLF	TRBV4-1	TRBJ1-4
ASRSNLGQGVTYEQY	TRBV6-2/TRBV6-3	TRBJ2-7
ASSLLAGVPFWVY	TRBV6-6	TRBJ2-7
ASSLELGSVEF	TRBV7-8	TRBJ2-1
ASLGSGELF	TRBV12-3/TRBV12-4	TRBJ2-2
SASDARETQY	TRBV29-1	TRBJ2-5
ASTTQGAVTGELF	TRBV12-3/TRBV12-4	TRBJ2-2
ASSSDRGGNSPLH	TRBV6-2/TRBV6-3	TRBJ1-6
ASSLEQMNTGELF	TRBV6-1	TRBJ2-2
ASSQGSGTNTEAF	TRBV5-1	TRBJ1-1
ASSLQGGNSNQPQH	TRBV5-6	TRBJ1-5
ASSHPAGAPYEQY	TRBV28	TRBJ2-7
ASSQDTGRVETQY	TRBV4-3	TRBJ2-5
ASSSGVRVAQH	TRBV28	TRBJ1-5
ASSEGGNSPLH	TRBV4-3	TRBJ1-6
ASSSLYEQY	TRBV7-2	TRBJ2-7